Shown below are 28 T cell receptor beta chains from a single sample sequenced in a study of shared clonotypes between healthy human individuals. Only in-frame clones appear in the TCRdb table, and some are missing; sequencing was by immunoSEQ multiplex PCR. The profile covers around 1,000,000 clones, with around 77% appearing a single time and more than 0.85% taken by the ten largest. The sequenced sample consisted of memory CD4+ T cells from PBMCs. Specified subset: CD45RA-negative fraction. These receptors were taken from a man younger than 35 in good health. Some clones in this sample may be carry-over from other donors' samples.

A single count supports this clone. The sample carries other DNA sequences with the same CDR3. V gene TRBV5-1 combines with J gene TRBJ2-6; D gene uncertain. V dropped 4 bases and J dropped 3 bases, with 8 bases sitting between them. The CDR3 consists of 14 residues. Germline V gene lookup returns CDR1 SGHRS and CDR2 YFSETQ. CDR3 bases: TGCGCCAGCAGCCTTGGAAGTGGGGCCAACGTCCTGACTTTC. Protein: CASSLGSGANVLTF.

The rearrangement joins TRBV11-2 to TRBJ2-1, with D possibly being TRBD2 (6 bases). The germline V gene encodes CDR1 SGHAT and CDR2 FQNNGV. The CDR3 spans 16 residues. The V end was cut by 3 bases, the J end by 6 bases, with 18 bases between. The CDR3 DNA reads TGTGCCAGCAGCTTCCAGCGGGCCCACGGGGGCAATGAGCAGTTCTTC. Translated, it gives CASSFQRAHGGNEQFF.

A remark on this clone: This may be a read error, as it is one base from a much larger clone. This sample also contains other DNA sequences that code for the same CDR3. The rearrangement joins TRBV7-9 to TRBJ2-3; D remains ambiguous. Germline CDR1 SEHNR, CDR2 FQNEAQ (reference sequence). The V end was cut by 3 bases, the J end by 0 bases, with 1 base between. The CDR3 is made up of 12 amino acids. The CDR3 region is CASSFSTDTQYF. The CDR3 DNA is TGTGCCAGCAGCTTCAGCACAGATACGCAGTATTTT. Full variable domain (missing parts from reference TRBV7-9 and TRBJ2-3): DTGVSQNPRHKITKRGQNVTFRCDPISEHNRLYWYRQTLGQGPEFLTYFQNEAQLEKSRLLSDRFSAERPKGSFSTLEIQRTEQGDSAMYLCASSFSTDTQYFGPGTRLTVL.

In its sample, this clone was seen a few times. The same CDR3 can be traced to other DNA sequences in this sample. The V call is TRBV18, the J call TRBJ2-6, with 7 bases aligning to TRBD2. Germline CDR1 is KGHSH and CDR2 is LQKENI. The CDR3 length is 17 residues. V lost 3 bases to trimming and J lost 1 base; unmatched junction nucleotides: 6. CDR3 nucleotides: TGTGCCAGCTCACCGGGGGGGTTTTCGTCTGGGGCCAACGTCCTGACTTTC. Translated: CASSPGGFSSGANVLTF. Using reference TRBV18 and TRBJ2-6 for the parts outside the CDR3, the full variable domain is NAGVMQNPRHLVRRRGQEARLRCSPMKGHSHVYWYRQLPEEGLKFMVYLQKENIIDESGMPKERFSAEFPKEGPSILRIQQVVRGDSAAYFCASSPGGFSSGANVLTFGAGSRLTVL.

In regard to this clone: This likely came from a read error, as a far larger clone is one base away. The chain is built from TRBV7-3 and TRBJ2-2; TRBD2 matches 7 bases. Per germline, CDR1 SGHTA and CDR2 FQGTGA. V lost 0 bases and J lost 4; bases outside the gene matches: 5. The CDR3 has 16 amino acids. In DNA, the CDR3 is TGTGCCAGCAGCTTAACGAGCGGGACGAGCACCGGGGAGCTGTTTTTT. It codes for CASSLTSGTSTGELFF.

The J gene is TRBJ1-2, the V gene TRBV6-5; no firm D call. CDR1 is MNHEY, CDR2 SVGAGI, per germline. V was pared by 3 bases and J by 4 bases, with 15 bases between. The CDR3 has 15 amino acids. The CDR3 DNA is TGTGCCAGCAGTTATCGCCCTCAGCGGGGCTATGGCTACACCTTC. Translated, it gives CASSYRPQRGYGYTF.

The chain couples TRBV6-1 to TRBJ2-3; 7 bases fit TRBD2. CDR1 MNHNS and CDR2 SASEGT come from the germline V gene. The CDR3 runs to 15 residues. The J segment lost 4 bases and the V segment lost 6 bases, leaving 10 bases of the junction unmatched. For the CDR3, the DNA is TGTGCCAGCAGGGAAAGTGCGGGAGTCGCAGATACGCAGTATTTT. Translating gives CASRESAGVADTQYF.

This sequence joins TRBV7-8 and TRBJ2-1; TRBD1 matches 7 bases. In germline, CDR1 is SGHVS, CDR2 FQNEAQ. The V segment lost 5 bases and the J segment 5 bases; nucleotides outside the gene matches: 3. CDR3 length: 13 residues. This CDR3 is CASSPQGNNEQFF. CDR3 DNA: TGTGCCAGCAGCCCACAGGGGAACAATGAGCAGTTCTTC.

The chain recombines TRBV7-2 with TRBJ2-7; D gene ambiguous. The CDR3 totals 16 residues. V was shortened by 0 bases and J by 0 bases, with 12 bases between the two germline ends. Germline lookup yields CDR1 SGHTA and CDR2 FQGNSA. Here the CDR3 reads CASSLAGFDGSYEQYF. The CDR3 coding sequence is TGTGCCAGCAGCTTAGCTGGGTTTGATGGCTCCTACGAGCAGTACTTC.

The chain is built from TRBV19 and TRBJ1-3; D is unclear. CDR1 is LNHDA and CDR2 is SQIVND in the germline V gene (reference sequence). The CDR3 runs to 12 residues. V lost 6 bases, J lost 4 bases, and 7 bases lay in between. This CDR3 is CASRKYGNTIYF. The CDR3 bases are TGTGCCAGTAGGAAATACGGAAACACCATATATTTT. Variable domain in full (rest from reference TRBV19 and TRBJ1-3): DGGITQSPKYLFRKEGQNVTLSCEQNLNHDAMYWYRQDPGQGLRLIYYSQIVNDFQKGDIAEGYSVSREKKESFPLTVTSAQKNPTAFYLCASRKYGNTIYFGEGSWLTVV.

The V call is TRBV4-1, the J call TRBJ2-2; 8 bases match TRBD2. The length of the CDR3 is 16 residues. CDR1 and CDR2 (germline): MGHRA, YSYEKL. The ends lost 5 bases at V and 7 bases at J; junction bases unmatched: 12. The CDR3 DNA reads as TGCGCCAGCAGCAACATCCCCCTAGCGGGTTTCGGGGAGCTGTTTTTT. Encoded protein: CASSNIPLAGFGELFF.

The J gene is TRBJ2-2, the V gene TRBV14, with TRBD1 as a possible D gene (6 bases). The CDR3 length is 13 residues. V gave up 4 bases and J gave up 10 bases, with 13 bases separating them. Germline V lookup: CDR1 SGHDN, CDR2 FVKESK. The chain's CDR3 is CASSRQGSVELFF. The CDR3 DNA follows: TGTGCCAGCAGCCGGCAGGGGAGCGTGGAGCTGTTTTTT.

This rearrangement joins TRBV5-1 to TRBJ1-2; no reliable D call. The CDR3 extends over 13 amino acids. V dropped 0 bases and J dropped 8 bases, with 11 bases sitting between them. Germline lookup yields CDR1 SGHRS and CDR2 YFSETQ. The CDR3 protein is CASSLVPSWGYTF. DNA of the CDR3: TGCGCCAGCAGCTTGGTTCCCAGTTGGGGCTACACCTTC.

The chain couples TRBV5-6 to TRBJ2-5; D not resolved. The CDR3 spans 14 residues. V was clipped by 3 bases and J by 1 base, with 10 bases between them. From germline, CDR1 is SGHDT and CDR2 YYEEEE. CDR3 DNA sequence: TGTGCCAGCAGCTCTCCTCTGTCCCAAGAGACCCAGTACTTC. This sequence encodes CASSSPLSQETQYF.

This clone was seen only a few times. The chain's CDR3 is CASSSGLAAGELFF. The CDR3 coding sequence is TGTGCCAGCAGCTCGGGACTAGCGGCCGGGGAGCTGTTTTTT. The V and J genes are TRBV7-9 and TRBJ2-2; 11 bases match TRBD2. The junction had 1 base not matched to a gene; V was cut back by 4 bases and J by 6 bases. Germline V gene lookup returns CDR1 SEHNR and CDR2 FQNEAQ (reference sequence). This CDR3 spans 14 amino acids.

The count of this clone is one. The V and J genes are TRBV16 and TRBJ2-5; TRBD2 matches 8 bases. V shed 3 bases, J shed 4 bases, and the junction held 4 bases outside the gene matches. Germline V gene sequence: CDR1 KGHSY, CDR2 FQNENV. This CDR3 comprises 14 residues. The CDR3 loop reads CASSHSGSSETQYF. In DNA form, the CDR3 reads TGTGCCAGCAGCCACAGCGGGAGTTCAGAGACCCAGTACTTC.

The genes are TRBV11-2 and TRBJ2-7; D may be TRBD1 or TRBD2 (5 bases each). This CDR3 region has 11 residues. CDR1 and CDR2 from the germline V gene are SGHAT and FQNNGV. Trimming took off 5 bases at V and 9 bases at J, with 11 bases between the two ends. CDR3 nucleotide sequence: TGTGCCAGCAGCGCCCCAGGGAGGCAGTACTTC. Protein sequence: CASSAPGRQYF.

This clone was seen just once. This sequence joins TRBV10-1 and TRBJ1-3; no clear D gene. CDR3 length: 14 amino acids. Trimming removed 3 bases from V and 1 base from J, with 7 bases in between. The germline V gene has CDR1 WNHNN and CDR2 SYGVQD (reference sequence). As DNA, the CDR3 is TGCGCCAGCAGTGAACAGCTTTCTGGAAACACCATATATTTT. This codes for CASSEQLSGNTIYF.

J is TRBJ2-7 and V is TRBV19; weak D call: TRBD1 (5 bases). The CDR3 is 14 amino acids. Germline CDR1 LNHDA, CDR2 SQIVND (reference sequence). V was cut by 4 bases and J by 4 bases, with 14 bases left in between. In DNA, the CDR3 is TGTGCCAGTAGTAATACGGACACTTTATACGAGCAGTACTTC. This gives the protein CASSNTDTLYEQYF. Supplemented by reference TRBV19 and TRBJ2-7, the full variable domain reads DGGITQSPKYLFRKEGQNVTLSCEQNLNHDAMYWYRQDPGQGLRLIYYSQIVNDFQKGDIAEGYSVSREKKESFPLTVTSAQKNPTAFYLCASSNTDTLYEQYFGPGTRLTVT.

The rearrangement joins TRBV10-1 to TRBJ2-7; 7 nucleotides align to TRBD1. The germline V gene encodes CDR1 WNHNN and CDR2 SYGVQD (reference sequence). Trimming took 2 bases from V and 5 from J; bases not matched to a gene: 12. The CDR3 length is 16 residues. The CDR3 spells CASSEERRQGVDEQYF. The CDR3 nucleotides are TGCGCCAGCAGTGAGGAAAGACGACAGGGTGTTGACGAGCAGTACTTC.

This sequence joins TRBV28 and TRBJ2-2, with D uncertain. CDR1 and CDR2 (germline): MDHEN, SYDVKM. Between the trimmed V and J ends, which lost 3 bases and 4 bases, there was a span of 6 bases. The length of the CDR3 is 13 residues. The CDR3 coding sequence is TGTGCCAGCAGTTTCAGGTTCACCGGGGAGCTGTTTTTT. Translated: CASSFRFTGELFF.

The chain employs TRBV25-1 and TRBJ1-2, with D possibly matching TRBD1 (6 bases). The germline gives CDR1 MGHDK, CDR2 SYGVNS. V was trimmed by 4 bases and J by 4 bases, leaving 16 bases between them. The CDR3 is made up of 15 amino acids. CDR3 protein: CASSGPGTIAYGYTF. The CDR3 bases are TGTGCCAGCAGTGGTCCCGGGACAATTGCCTATGGCTACACCTTC.

With regard to this clone: The same CDR3 is also encoded by other DNA sequences in this sample. The chain uses TRBV5-1 and TRBJ2-3; tentative D call: TRBD2 (5 bases). There are 12 residues in the CDR3. Germline V lookup: CDR1 SGHRS, CDR2 YFSETQ. Trimming pared 2 bases from V and 6 bases from J, leaving 7 bases between. CDR3 coding DNA: TGCGCCAGCAGCTTAACGGGGGATACGCAGTATTTT. Amino acids: CASSLTGDTQYF.

The chain couples TRBV25-1 to TRBJ2-2; tentatively, D is TRBD1 (6 bases). The V gene lost 4 bases and the J gene lost 1 base, with 16 bases spanning the gap. This CDR3 is built from 17 residues. CDR1 is MGHDK, CDR2 SYGVNS, per germline. The CDR3 loop reads CASSGGRGAVNTGELFF. CDR3 coding DNA: TGTGCCAGCAGTGGGGGGCGAGGGGCAGTGAACACCGGGGAGCTGTTTTTT. The full variable domain, rest sourced from reference TRBV25-1 and TRBJ2-2, is EADIYQTPRYLVIGTGKKITLECSQTMGHDKMYWYQQDPGMELHLIHYSYGVNSTEKGDLSSESTVSRIRTEHFPLTLESARPSHTSQYLCASSGGRGAVNTGELFFGEGSRLTVL.

The genes are TRBV20-1 and TRBJ2-7; perhaps TRBD1 as D (6 bases). Germline CDR1 reads DFQATT; CDR2 reads SNEGSKA (reference sequence). With 5 bases removed from V and 6 bases from J, the gap between germline ends came to 11 bases. There are 11 residues in the CDR3. CDR3 in amino acids: CSAPKTGEQYF. CDR3 bases: TGCAGTGCTCCCAAGACAGGCGAGCAGTACTTC.

The chain has TRBV27 and TRBJ1-2; TRBD1 aligns across 8 bases. Germline loops: CDR1 MNHEY, CDR2 SMNVEV (reference sequence). The CDR3 is 13 residues long. The J segment lost 8 bases and the V segment lost 2 bases, leaving 4 bases of the junction unmatched. The chain's CDR3 is CASSLGQGRGYTF. For the CDR3, the DNA is TGTGCCAGCAGTTTAGGACAGGGTAGGGGCTACACCTTC.

This clone was found once. The V and J genes are TRBV6-5 and TRBJ2-2; D unclear. The germline gives CDR1 MNHEY, CDR2 SVGAGI. V shed 8 bases and J shed 1 base, with 14 bases lying between them. The CDR3 spans 15 residues. The CDR3 coding sequence is TGTGCCAGCTTTTCGAGGCAGCAGAACACCGGGGAGCTGTTTTTT. Translated: CASFSRQQNTGELFF.

The V and J genes are TRBV27 and TRBJ2-7; D gene ambiguous. The V gene lost 2 bases and the J gene lost 3 bases, with 11 bases spanning the gap. Germline-derived CDR1 and CDR2 are MNHEY and SMNVEV (reference sequence). CDR3 size: 14 residues. CDR3 DNA: TGTGCCAGCAGTTTAAGAGCCGCCTACTACGAGCAGTACTTC. It codes for CASSLRAAYYEQYF.